This T cell receptor beta chain emerged from a study of blood T cell repertoires in COVID-19. Overall study: Specimens from acute and convalescent COVID-19 originated in the United States, Italy and Spain.

The V segment lost 3 bases and the J segment 5 bases; nucleotides outside the gene matches: 6. This CDR3 comprises 15 residues. Germline loops: CDR1 KGHSH, CDR2 LQKENI. Using immunoSEQ multiplex PCR, the repertoire was profiled, and TCRdb retains in-frame clones only, with some absent. The sample yields 150,000 to 160,000 clones, 70% to 90% seen once. Seattle-derived patients entered the study during active infection and were followed longitudinally. Sequencing was done on a sample of peripheral blood. The chain couples TRBV18 to TRBJ1-1; 10 bases align to TRBD1. This receptor was obtained from a man in his fifties or sixties with COVID-19, enrolled during active disease. The CDR3 DNA reads TGTGCCAGCTCACCGAGGACAGGGGGGATTACTGAAGCTTTCTTT. Its protein product is CASSPRTGGITEAFF. Drawing the rest from reference TRBV18 and TRBJ1-1, the complete variable domain is NAGVMQNPRHLVRRRGQEARLRCSPMKGHSHVYWYRQLPEEGLKFMVYLQKENIIDESGMPKERFSAEFPKEGPSILRIQQVVRGDSAAYFCASSPRTGGITEAFFGQGTRLTVV.